Included here is one T cell receptor (beta chain) sequence, with context. Its target is unknown. Data came from immunoSEQ multiplex PCR; TCRdb stores just in-frame clones and leaves some out. The sample contains millions of clones, 90% to 95% of which appear only once. The data originate from a study of shared clonotypes between healthy human individuals. Study findings and constraints: Larger richness was generally estimated for naive than memory subsets.

This CDR3 is 11 amino acids long. Trimming removed 0 bases at V and 6 bases at J, with 0 bases between. From germline, CDR1 is MGHRA and CDR2 YSYEKL. The chain employs TRBV4-1 and TRBJ2-1; D remains unclear. Sequencing input: naive CD4+ T cells sorted from blood. Subset described: CD45RA+ positively selected. This sequence originates from a man aged 18-30 years in good health. Here the CDR3 reads CASSQDNEQFF. The CDR3 DNA reads as TGCGCCAGCAGCCAAGACAATGAGCAGTTCTTC.